Sequencing of this T cell receptor beta chain was carried out in a study of T-cell reconstitution after alpha-beta-depleted transplantation in children. The CDR3 runs 12 residues. Trimming removed 4 bases from V and 4 bases from J, with 8 bases in between. CDR1 and CDR2 (germline): MGHDK, SYGVNS. Preparation of the TCRbeta library was carried out with unique molecular identifiers. TCRdb itself ran the PCR reads through MiXCR, one entry per CDR3 protein. The sample holds approximately 490,000 distinct CDR3 sequences, about 11% seen once. General observations from the study: T-cell counts and diversity at one year following transplant were attributed mainly to newly produced T cells. About two months after transplant, alpha-beta T cells reportedly came from several hundred expanded graft clones.

There are many counts of this clonotype. Antigen specificity is unknown. The chain uses TRBV25-1 and TRBJ2-7; weak D call: TRBD2 (5 bases). This sequence originates from a child under 10 years old with inherited bone marrow failure, due to receive a stem cell transplant. Sequencing used PBMCs, obtained before TCRalphabeta/CD19-depleted stem cell transplant. In DNA form, the CDR3 reads TGTGCCAGCAGTGCGACGGGGTACGAGCAGTACTTC. Its translation is CASSATGYEQYF.